The clone carrying this TCR beta chain was observed a few times. Its target is unknown. TCRdb ran MiXCR on the 5' RACE reads and lists one entry per CDR3 protein. The table shows some 10,000 distinct CDR3 sequences, with 17% occurring only once. V was pared by 3 bases and J by 6 bases, with 8 bases of the junction left unmatched. Germline loops: CDR1 SGHRS, CDR2 YFSETQ. This CDR3 is built from 15 residues. Points from the study as a whole: Greatest tumor Treg TCR overlap was with tumor naive CD4+ cells. Tumor memory CD4+ T cell TCR gene usage clustered with blood and lymph node memory CD4+ cells and lymph node naive CD4+ cells.

Cells sorted as Tregs were CD4+, CD25+ and CD127-/low. The sequencing sample was made of Tregs sorted from a lymph node. This clonotype was sampled from a female donor with breast cancer. The V and J genes are TRBV5-1 and TRBJ2-3; 9 nucleotides line up with TRBD1. The CDR3, as DNA: TGCGCCAGCAGCTGGCCGACAGGGGGGACGGATACGCAGTATTTT. Protein: CASSWPTGGTDTQYF.